What follows are 30 T cell receptor beta chains derived from one specimen sequenced in a study of regulatory T cells in long-lasting Graves disease. Combining iRepertoire HTBI primers with Arm-PCR of CDR3 regions, the authors built TCR beta libraries. TCRdb ran MiXCR on the multiplex PCR reads and lists one entry per CDR3 protein. The sample consists of 300,000 to 350,000 distinct CDR3 sequences, 20% of them appearing once. The time point is: persistent/refractory GD, antithyroid drugs over 5 years with positive TRAb. Extracted PBMC RNA gave rise to the TCR library. Sample: peripheral blood mononuclear cells (PBMCs), taken when the disease was refractory, from a patient treated with antithyroid drugs. The receptors derive from a female donor with Graves disease.

This clonotype was seen ten or more times. The chain joins TRBV6-1 to TRBJ1-2, with D possibly being TRBD1 (6 bases). The CDR3 sequence is 15 residues long. V was pared by 7 bases and J by 6 bases, with 21 bases between. Germline CDR1 reads MNHNS; CDR2 reads SASEGT. This CDR3 reads CASTLGWGRVNGYTF. The CDR3 bases are TGTGCCAGCACCCTCGGGTGGGGGCGCGTTAATGGCTACACCTTC.

This clonotype appeared many times. The chain joins TRBV5-1 to TRBJ2-7, with D possibly TRBD1 on 5 matching bases. The V gene lost 0 bases and the J gene lost 5 bases, with 12 bases spanning the gap. The CDR3 has 14 residues. Germline lookup yields CDR1 SGHRS and CDR2 YFSETQ. The CDR3 here is CASSLAGLINEQYF. The CDR3 nucleotides are TGCGCCAGCAGCTTGGCAGGGCTGATCAACGAGCAGTACTTC.

This clonotype occurred a few times. V and J are TRBV27 and TRBJ1-5, with 9 bases fitting TRBD1. V lost 6 bases, J lost 7 bases, and 7 bases stayed unmatched. From germline, CDR1 is MNHEY and CDR2 SMNVEV (reference sequence). This CDR3 spans 14 amino acids. The CDR3 nucleotides read TGTGCCAGCAGAGGGACAGGGTCATTGCAGCCCCAGCATTTT. This translates into CASRGTGSLQPQHF.

The gene calls are TRBV6-4 and TRBJ2-7; no clear D. CDR3 length equals 13 residues. The germline gives CDR1 MRHNA, CDR2 SNTAGT. V shed 7 bases and J shed 0 bases, with 10 bases lying between them. The CDR3 DNA is TGTGCCAGCACAGCAGATCTCTCCTACGAGCAGTACTTC. This gives the protein CASTADLSYEQYF.

In this sample, this clonotype turned up many times. The V and J genes are TRBV12-3 or TRBV12-4 and TRBJ1-2, with TRBD1 matching over 8 bases. Germline trimming cut 5 bases from V and 6 bases from J; bases unmatched to any gene: 8. CDR3 length: 14 amino acids. CDR3: CASSLRDRRHGYTF. CDR3 in DNA: TGTGCCAGCAGTCTCCGGGACAGGAGACATGGCTACACCTTC.

Remarks on this clonotype: With a much larger clone just one base away, this may be a read error. The chain couples TRBV9 to TRBJ1-1; 10 bases are shared with TRBD1. The CDR3 sequence is 13 residues long. CDR1 is SGDLS, CDR2 YYNGEE, per germline. The DNA of the CDR3 is TGTGCCAGCAGCGTGACAGGGGGCACTGAAGCTCTCTTT. Translating gives CASSVTGGTEALF.

This clonotype was counted at least ten times. The CDR3 loop reads CASSLGGRGDEQYF. The CDR3 coding sequence is TGTGCCAGCAGCTTGGGGGGGCGCGGGGACGAGCAGTACTTC. The V gene is TRBV7-8, the J gene TRBJ2-7; a weak D match, TRBD2 (7 bases). This CDR3 has 14 amino acids. Germline CDR1 SGHVS, CDR2 FQNEAQ. V lost 3 bases, J lost 5 bases, and 14 bases lay in between.

This clonotype was observed a handful of times. The J gene is TRBJ1-3, the V gene TRBV7-9; D remains unclear. V lost 3 bases, J lost 1 base, and 4 bases lay in between. The CDR3 spans 13 residues. Germline lookup yields CDR1 SEHNR and CDR2 FQNEAQ (reference sequence). The CDR3 bases are TGTGCCAGCAGCTTTGTATCTGGAAACACCATATATTTT. Its translation is CASSFVSGNTIYF.

This chain joins TRBV24-1 and TRBJ2-3; D unclear. Trimming stripped 4 bases from V and 3 bases from J, with 10 bases between. Per germline, CDR1 KGHDR and CDR2 SFDVKD. CDR3 length equals 14 residues. This CDR3 is CATSDSRLTDTQYF. The CDR3 DNA follows: TGTGCCACCAGTGACTCAAGACTGACAGATACGCAGTATTTT.

The V call is TRBV30, the J call TRBJ1-6, with 10 bases matching TRBD1. Germline CDR1 reads GTSNPN; CDR2 reads SVGIG (reference sequence). V lost 2 bases and J lost 7; bases outside the gene matches: 2. The CDR3 is 14 amino acids. The CDR3 reads CAWSRDRGNSPLHF. The CDR3 coding sequence is TGTGCCTGGAGTCGGGACAGGGGAAATTCACCCCTCCACTTT. Using reference TRBV30 and TRBJ1-6 for the parts outside the CDR3, the full variable domain is SQTIHQWPATLVQPVGSPLSLECTVEGTSNPNLYWYRQAAGRGLQLLFYSVGIGQISSEVPQNLSASRPQDRQFILSSKKLLLSDSGFYLCAWSRDRGNSPLHFGNGTRLTVT.

J is TRBJ2-5 and V is TRBV6-1; D remains ambiguous. CDR3 length: 14 residues. Germline CDR1 reads MNHNS; CDR2 reads SASEGT. The V end lost 6 bases, the J end lost 5 bases, and 16 bases lay between the germline ends. The DNA of the CDR3 is TGTGCCAGCAGACTCGGACCGACTTGGGAGACCCAGTACTTC. Its protein is CASRLGPTWETQYF.

The J gene is TRBJ1-2, the V gene TRBV7-9, with D unresolved. The germline CDR1 and CDR2 sequences are SEHNR and FQNEAQ (reference sequence). The CDR3 contains 13 residues. Deletions cut 8 bases from V and 8 bases from J, with 18 bases between. This chain's CDR3 is CASGIEGTYGYTF. For the CDR3, the DNA is TGTGCCAGCGGGATAGAGGGTACTTACGGCTACACCTTC.

This clonotype has a handful of counts. Germline and junction disagree at one end, which may indicate a read error. The J gene is TRBJ2-7, the V gene TRBV11-2; 9 nucleotides align to TRBD1. CDR1 is SGHAT and CDR2 is FQNNGV in the germline V gene. The CDR3 is 16 residues long. This CDR3 reads CASSHGPGQGAYEQYF. The CDR3 DNA reads as TGCGCCAGCAGCCATGGCCCGGGACAGGGAGCCTACGAGCAGTACTTC.

This clonotype was seen at least ten times. The chain recombines TRBV20-1 with TRBJ1-1, with no clear D. The CDR3 spans 11 residues. Germline lookup yields CDR1 DFQATT and CDR2 SNEGSKA (reference sequence). Trimming stripped 5 bases from V and 8 bases from J, with 12 bases between. The CDR3: CSAAPGLEAFF. The CDR3 region has the DNA TGCAGTGCTGCCCCGGGTCTCGAAGCTTTCTTT.

This clonotype was detected a few times. V gene TRBV24-1 combines with J gene TRBJ1-1; possibly TRBD1 for D (5 bases). Trimming cost V 9 bases and J 4 bases, with 11 bases left between them. The germline gives CDR1 KGHDR, CDR2 SFDVKD. The length of the CDR3 is 12 residues. CDR3 protein: CATRGIGTEAFF. Here the CDR3 DNA reads TGTGCCACCCGGGGCATCGGCACTGAAGCTTTCTTT.

This clonotype appeared many times. In nucleotides, the CDR3 is TGTGCCAGCACTCCCGGGGTTACTGAAAAACTGTTTTTT. Translating it yields CASTPGVTEKLFF. This chain joins TRBV28 and TRBJ1-4, with unresolved D. V was trimmed by 7 bases and J by 7 bases, leaving 13 bases between them. Germline V gene sequence: CDR1 MDHEN, CDR2 SYDVKM. The CDR3 totals 13 residues. Filled out from reference TRBV28 and TRBJ1-4, the complete variable domain reads DVKVTQSSRYLVKRTGEKVFLECVQDMDHENMFWYRQDPGLGLRLIYFSYDVKMKEKGDIPEGYSVSREKKERFSLILESASTNQTSMYLCASTPGVTEKLFFGSGTQLSVL.

The table lists this clonotype with many counts. This chain connects TRBV5-1 to TRBJ1-1, with D possibly being TRBD1 (6 bases). The CDR3 length is 15 residues. Germline loops: CDR1 SGHRS, CDR2 YFSETQ. V was pared by 0 bases and J by 2 bases, with 11 bases between. The CDR3 coding sequence is TGCGCCAGCAGCTTGGGCCGGACAGCCAACACTGAAGCTTTCTTT. As protein: CASSLGRTANTEAFF.

The genes are TRBV20-1 and TRBJ1-4; D might be TRBD1 (5 bases). This CDR3 comprises 15 residues. The germline V and J ends were trimmed by 0 bases and 6 bases, with 14 bases remaining between them. Germline assignment: CDR1 DFQATT and CDR2 SNEGSKA (reference sequence). The CDR3 bases are TGCAGTGCTAGAGATTTCGGGGCTCCGGATGAAAAACTGTTTTTT. As protein: CSARDFGAPDEKLFF.

This clonotype was found many times. The gene calls are TRBV12-3 or TRBV12-4 and TRBJ2-5, with D perhaps being TRBD1 or TRBD2 (5 bases each). The V end lost 7 bases, the J end lost 4 bases, and 13 bases lay between the germline ends. This CDR3 spans 13 amino acids. DNA of the CDR3: TGTGCCAGCACCCCGGGGCCCCCAGAGACCCAGTACTTC. Encoded protein: CASTPGPPETQYF.

On this clonotype: It is unclear where the CDR3 begins or ends on the DNA, so no DNA is shown, and the CDR3 is as TCRdb lists it. The chain has TRBV6-1 and TRBJ2-5; the DNA was not compared with TRBD1, the D call given in the table. Including both end residues, the CDR3 is 24 amino acids long. From germline, CDR1 is MNHNS and CDR2 SASEGT. The CDR3 sequence is CASSQDRAGANVLTFGAGGETQYF.

This clonotype has more than one count but fewer than ten. The CDR3 sequence: CASSKTLLAGVVNEQFF. As DNA, the CDR3 is TGTGCCAGCAGTAAAACTCTACTAGCGGGAGTCGTGAATGAGCAGTTCTTC. The chain couples TRBV28 to TRBJ2-1; 11 bases match TRBD2. The V gene's germline CDR1 is MDHEN and CDR2 SYDVKM. V lost 5 bases to trimming and J lost 7 bases; unmatched junction nucleotides: 13. The CDR3 is 17 residues long.

The V and J genes are TRBV4-1 and TRBJ2-7; 12 nucleotides agree with TRBD2. The CDR3 has 18 residues. Germline trimming cut 6 bases from V and 3 bases from J; bases unmatched to any gene: 15. CDR1 and CDR2 from the germline V gene are MGHRA and YSYEKL. The CDR3 region is CASSPIMGLAGTLYEQYF. The CDR3 DNA sequence: TGCGCCAGCAGTCCGATCATGGGACTAGCGGGCACCCTCTACGAGCAGTACTTC.

This clonotype was detected ten times or more. The rearrangement links TRBV2 to TRBJ1-2; no clear D gene. This CDR3 has 13 residues. CDR1 and CDR2 (germline): SNHLY, FYNNEI. The V gene lost 6 bases and the J gene lost 3 bases, with 11 bases spanning the gap. CDR3 nucleotides: TGTGCCAGCAGCGCGGACGGCTACTATGGCTACACCTTC. Translation: CASSADGYYGYTF. The full variable domain, its missing parts supplied by reference TRBV2 and TRBJ1-2, is EPEVTQTPSHQVTQMGQEVILRCVPISNHLYFYWYRQILGQKVEFLVSFYNNEISEKSEIFDDQFSVERPDGSNFTLKIRSTKLEDSAMYFCASSADGYYGYTFGSGTRLTVV.

This clonotype was seen ten or more times. V is TRBV19 and J is TRBJ1-2; a possible D gene is TRBD1 (6 bases). The ends were cut back, 5 bases at V and 4 bases at J, with 20 bases in the middle. Germline assignment: CDR1 LNHDA and CDR2 SQIVND (reference sequence). This CDR3 is 16 amino acids long. CDR3 nucleotides: TGTGCCAGTAGTTCCATACCCCTTGACAGGACCTATGGCTACACCTTC. Translating gives CASSSIPLDRTYGYTF.

This clonotype was counted only a few times. Here the CDR3 DNA reads TGTGCCAGCTCACCCAACGGACAGGGGAACACTGAAGCTTTCTTT. It is translated as CASSPNGQGNTEAFF. The J gene is TRBJ1-1, the V gene TRBV18, with TRBD1 matching over 8 bases. The germline V gene has CDR1 KGHSH and CDR2 LQKENI. The CDR3 extends over 15 amino acids. The V gene end was trimmed by 3 bases and the J gene end by 1 base; junction bases not matched to a gene: 4.

Many counts were recorded for this clonotype. The rearrangement joins TRBV28 to TRBJ1-1; D is undetermined. Germline V lookup: CDR1 MDHEN, CDR2 SYDVKM. V was pared by 3 bases and J by 7 bases, with 9 bases between. The length of the CDR3 is 12 residues. The CDR3, as DNA: TGTGCCAGCAGTTTTGGGATATTTGAAGCTTTCTTT. Translating gives CASSFGIFEAFF.

A word on this clonotype: A far larger clone is only one base removed, so a read error is likely. The chain employs TRBV10-3 and TRBJ1-2, with D possibly being TRBD1 (5 bases). CDR1 and CDR2 (germline): ENHRY, SYGVKD. The CDR3 totals 14 residues. The V gene lost 5 bases and the J gene lost 1 base, with 11 bases spanning the gap. CDR3 in amino acids: CAISYRDRNYGYTF. CDR3 DNA: TGTGCCATCAGTTACCGGGACCGTAACTATGGCTACACCTTC.

The gene calls are TRBV4-1 and TRBJ2-4; 9 bases are shared with TRBD1. After removal of 2 bases from V and 7 bases from J, the junction contained 3 bases not matched to a gene. The CDR3 extends over 14 amino acids. The germline V gene has CDR1 MGHRA and CDR2 YSYEKL. This chain's CDR3 is CASSQPGQGNIQYF. In DNA, the CDR3 is TGCGCCAGCAGCCAACCTGGACAGGGGAACATTCAGTACTTC.

The gene calls are TRBV12-3 or TRBV12-4 and TRBJ2-3; 7 nucleotides agree with TRBD2. There are 15 residues in the CDR3. Trimming took 3 bases from V and 1 from J; bases not matched to a gene: 4. CDR3 bases: TGTGCCAGCAGTTTGGCGGGAGCCCGCACAGATACGCAGTATTTT. Translated: CASSLAGARTDTQYF.

The rearrangement uses TRBV10-2 and TRBJ1-4, with D hard to call. The CDR3 consists of 16 residues. Deletions cut 3 bases from V and 5 bases from J, with 16 bases between. Looked up from germline, CDR1 is WSHSY and CDR2 is SAAADI. The CDR3 loop is CASSESPGRSNEKLFF. The CDR3 DNA sequence: TGCGCCAGCAGTGAAAGTCCCGGACGGAGCAATGAAAAACTGTTTTTT.